Described below is a single T cell receptor (beta chain) sequence and its context. Antigen specificity is unknown. TRB rearrangements were amplified by multiplex PCR with BIOMED2 TRB-A/B primers. TCRdb re-called the multiplex PCR reads with MiXCR, one entry per CDR3 protein. The sample shows about 4,600 distinct CDR3 sequences, about 26% of them seen only once. This specimen belongs to a study of T and B cells in COVID-19 patients. Background on the study: Recovered patients mostly had mild to moderate COVID-19 managed as outpatients. Critical illness requiring mechanical ventilation or extracorporeal membrane oxygenation affected 12 of 20 active-infection patients. Of 20 to 25 active-infection patients, approximately 18 carried comorbidities linked to unfavorable COVID-19 outcome. Study-wide findings and caveats: No sequencing was yet done of CD4+, regulatory or CD8+ subsets, or of SARS-CoV-2-responsive or tetramer+ sorted cells.

The length of the CDR3 is 14 residues. The V gene lost 3 bases and the J gene lost 6 bases, with 15 bases spanning the gap. The germline CDR1 and CDR2 sequences are SGHDN and FVKESK. From blood, roughly 220-550 ng of genomic DNA served as TRB template. The clonotype was recovered from a human donor with active COVID-19. This chain joins TRBV14 and TRBJ2-7, with TRBD1 as a possible D gene (6 bases). The sequenced material came from blood. In DNA, the CDR3 is TGTGCCAGCAGCCAGTGGGGCAGGGGTGCCGAGCAGTACTTC. Its protein product is CASSQWGRGAEQYF. Together with reference TRBV14 and TRBJ2-7, the CDR3 gives the full variable domain: EAGVTQFPSHSVIEKGQTVTLRCDPISGHDNLYWYRRVMGKEIKFLLHFVKESKQDESGMPNNRFLAERTGGTYSTLKVQPAELEDSGVYFCASSQWGRGAEQYFGPGTRLTVT.